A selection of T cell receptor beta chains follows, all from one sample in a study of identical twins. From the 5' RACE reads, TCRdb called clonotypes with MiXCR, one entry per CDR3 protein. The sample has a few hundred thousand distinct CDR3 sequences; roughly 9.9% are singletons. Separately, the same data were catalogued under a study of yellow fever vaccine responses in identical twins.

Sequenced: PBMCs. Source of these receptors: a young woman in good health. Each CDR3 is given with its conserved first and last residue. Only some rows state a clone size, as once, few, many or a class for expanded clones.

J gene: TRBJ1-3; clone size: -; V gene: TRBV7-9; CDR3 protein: CASSLDMGFSGNTIYF
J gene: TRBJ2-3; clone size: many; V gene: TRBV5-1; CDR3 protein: CASSPGGGGTDTQYF
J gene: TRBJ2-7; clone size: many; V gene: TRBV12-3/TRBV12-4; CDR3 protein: CASSLQYEQYF
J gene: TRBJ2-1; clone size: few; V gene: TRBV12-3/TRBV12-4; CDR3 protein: CASSLRGQGRKNEQFF
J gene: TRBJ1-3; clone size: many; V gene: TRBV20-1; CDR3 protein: CSARPQEPSGNTIYF
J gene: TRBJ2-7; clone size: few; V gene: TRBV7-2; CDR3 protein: CASSLSGAFYEQYF
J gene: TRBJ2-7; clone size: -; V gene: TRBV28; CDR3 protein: CASGGALYEQYF
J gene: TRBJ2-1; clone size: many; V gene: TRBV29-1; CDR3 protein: CSVESLAHDATEFF
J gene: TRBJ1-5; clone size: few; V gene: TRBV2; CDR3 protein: CASRGSENQPQHF
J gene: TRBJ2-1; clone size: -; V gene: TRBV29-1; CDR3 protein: CSVQPRGAEEGNEQFF